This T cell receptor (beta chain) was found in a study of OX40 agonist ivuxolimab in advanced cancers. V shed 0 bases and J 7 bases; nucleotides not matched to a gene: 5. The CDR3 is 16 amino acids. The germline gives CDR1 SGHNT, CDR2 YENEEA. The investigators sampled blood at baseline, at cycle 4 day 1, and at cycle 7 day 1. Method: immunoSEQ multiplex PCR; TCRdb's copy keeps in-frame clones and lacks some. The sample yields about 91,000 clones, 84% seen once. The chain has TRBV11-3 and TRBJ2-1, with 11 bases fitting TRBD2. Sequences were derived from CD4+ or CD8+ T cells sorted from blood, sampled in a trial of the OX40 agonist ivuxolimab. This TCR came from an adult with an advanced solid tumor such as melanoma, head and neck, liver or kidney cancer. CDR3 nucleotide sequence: TGTGCCAGCAGCTTAGACCCTAGCGGGGGGCGGAATGAGCAGTTCTTC. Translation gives CASSLDPSGGRNEQFF.